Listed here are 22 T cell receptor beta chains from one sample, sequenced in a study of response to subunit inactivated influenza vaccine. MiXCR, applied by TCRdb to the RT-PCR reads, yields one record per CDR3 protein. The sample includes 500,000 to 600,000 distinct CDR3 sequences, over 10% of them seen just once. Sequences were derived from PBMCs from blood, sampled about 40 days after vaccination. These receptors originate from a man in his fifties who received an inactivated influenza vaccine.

The CDR3 DNA reads TGTGCCAGCAGTTTACCCCGACTAGCCTATGAGCAGTTCTTC. It codes for CASSLPRLAYEQFF. The rearrangement uses TRBV12-3 or TRBV12-4 and TRBJ2-1; TRBD2 matches at 7 bases. The CDR3 is made up of 14 amino acids. Losses at the gene ends were 2 bases for V and 8 bases for J; bases not matched to a gene: 6.

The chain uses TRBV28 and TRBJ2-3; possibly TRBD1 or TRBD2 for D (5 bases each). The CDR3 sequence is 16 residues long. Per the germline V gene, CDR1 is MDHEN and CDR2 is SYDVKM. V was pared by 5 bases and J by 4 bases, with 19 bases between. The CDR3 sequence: CASSPTGTIYADTQYF. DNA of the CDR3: TGTGCCAGCAGTCCGACCGGGACCATATATGCAGATACGCAGTATTTT.

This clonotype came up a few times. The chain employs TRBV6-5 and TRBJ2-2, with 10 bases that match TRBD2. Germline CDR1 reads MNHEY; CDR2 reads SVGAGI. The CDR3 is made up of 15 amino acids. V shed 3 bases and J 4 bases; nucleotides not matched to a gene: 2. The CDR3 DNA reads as TGTGCCAGCAGTTATACTAGCGGGGCCACCGGGGAGCTGTTTTTT. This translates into CASSYTSGATGELFF.

CDR3 sequence: CSARDRSGYNEQFF. CDR3 DNA: TGCAGTGCTAGAGATAGGTCCGGTTACAATGAGCAGTTCTTC. This sequence joins TRBV20-1 and TRBJ2-1; D is uncertain. Per germline, CDR1 DFQATT and CDR2 SNEGSKA (reference sequence). The CDR3 runs 14 residues. Trimming removed 0 bases at V and 4 bases at J, with 10 bases between.

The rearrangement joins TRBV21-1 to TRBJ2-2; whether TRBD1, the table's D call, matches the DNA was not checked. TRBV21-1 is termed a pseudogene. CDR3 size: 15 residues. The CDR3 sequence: CASSKGPPGTGELFF. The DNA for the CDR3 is TGTGCCAGCAGCAAAGGACCCCCGGGCACCGGGGAGCTGTTTTTT.

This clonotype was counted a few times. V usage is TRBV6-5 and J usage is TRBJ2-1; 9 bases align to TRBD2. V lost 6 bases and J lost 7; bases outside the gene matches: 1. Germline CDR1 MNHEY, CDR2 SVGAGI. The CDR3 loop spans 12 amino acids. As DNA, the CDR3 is TGTGCCAGCAGCACTAGCGGGAATGAGCAGTTCTTC. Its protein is CASSTSGNEQFF.

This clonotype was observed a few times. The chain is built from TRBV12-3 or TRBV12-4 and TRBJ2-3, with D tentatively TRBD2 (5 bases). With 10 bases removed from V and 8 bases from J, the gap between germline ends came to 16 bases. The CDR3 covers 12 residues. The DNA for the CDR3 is TGTGCCATCGAACAAAGGGCGGGTACGCAGTATTTT. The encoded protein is CAIEQRAGTQYF.

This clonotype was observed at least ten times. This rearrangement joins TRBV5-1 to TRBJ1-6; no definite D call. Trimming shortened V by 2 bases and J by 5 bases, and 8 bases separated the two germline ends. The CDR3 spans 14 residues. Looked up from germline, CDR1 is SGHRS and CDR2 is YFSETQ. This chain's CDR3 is CASSFGQHNSPLHF. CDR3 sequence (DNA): TGCGCCAGCAGCTTTGGGCAGCATAATTCACCCCTCCACTTT.

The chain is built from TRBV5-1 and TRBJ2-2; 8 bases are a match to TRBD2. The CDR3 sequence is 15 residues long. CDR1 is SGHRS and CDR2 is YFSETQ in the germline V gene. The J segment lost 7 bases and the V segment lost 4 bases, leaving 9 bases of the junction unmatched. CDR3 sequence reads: CASSEGLVGGGELFF. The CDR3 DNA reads TGCGCCAGCAGCGAGGGACTAGTCGGTGGCGGGGAGCTGTTTTTT.

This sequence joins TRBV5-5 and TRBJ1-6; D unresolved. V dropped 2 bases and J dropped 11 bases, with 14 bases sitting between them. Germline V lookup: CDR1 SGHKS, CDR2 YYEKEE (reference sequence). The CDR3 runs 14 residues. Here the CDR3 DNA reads TGTGCCAGCAGCTTTAGGTGGGCCCCGGCACCCCTCCACTTT. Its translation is CASSFRWAPAPLHF.

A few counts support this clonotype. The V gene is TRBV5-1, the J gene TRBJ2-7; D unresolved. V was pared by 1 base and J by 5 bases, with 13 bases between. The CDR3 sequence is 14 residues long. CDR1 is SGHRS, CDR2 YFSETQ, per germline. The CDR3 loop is CASSLLEEHDEQYF. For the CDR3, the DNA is TGCGCCAGCAGCTTGTTAGAGGAACACGACGAGCAGTACTTC.

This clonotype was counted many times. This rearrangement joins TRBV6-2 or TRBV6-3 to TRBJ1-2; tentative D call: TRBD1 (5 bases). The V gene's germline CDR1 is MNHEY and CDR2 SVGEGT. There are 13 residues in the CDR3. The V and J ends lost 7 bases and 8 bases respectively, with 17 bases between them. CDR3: CASNLSGHQGYTF. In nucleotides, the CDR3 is TGTGCCAGCAACCTCTCTGGACACCAAGGCTACACCTTC.

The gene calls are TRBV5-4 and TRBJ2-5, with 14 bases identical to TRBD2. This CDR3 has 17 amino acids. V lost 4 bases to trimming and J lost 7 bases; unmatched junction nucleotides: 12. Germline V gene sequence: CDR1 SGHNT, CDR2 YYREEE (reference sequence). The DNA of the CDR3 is TGTGCCAGCAGCGCCGGGACTAGCGGGGGAGCCTCGGTGACCCAGTACTTC. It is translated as CASSAGTSGGASVTQYF. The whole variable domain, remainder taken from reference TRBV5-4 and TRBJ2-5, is ETGVTQSPTHLIKTRGQQVTLRCSSQSGHNTVSWYQQALGQGPQFIFQYYREEENGRGNFPPRFSGLQFPNYSSELNVNALELDDSALYLCASSAGTSGGASVTQYFGPGTRLLVL.

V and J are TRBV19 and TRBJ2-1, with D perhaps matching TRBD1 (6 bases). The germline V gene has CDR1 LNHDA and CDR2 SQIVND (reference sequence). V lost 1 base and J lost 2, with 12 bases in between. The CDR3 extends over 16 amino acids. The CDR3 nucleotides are TGTGCCAGTAGTATAGTCGCTAAGGGGGCCTACAATGAGCAGTTCTTC. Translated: CASSIVAKGAYNEQFF.

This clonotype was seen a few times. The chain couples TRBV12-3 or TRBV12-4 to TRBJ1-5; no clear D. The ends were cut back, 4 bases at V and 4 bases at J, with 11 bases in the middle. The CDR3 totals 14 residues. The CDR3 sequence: CASSYGIENQPQHF. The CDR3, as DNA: TGTGCCAGCAGTTATGGTATAGAAAATCAGCCCCAGCATTTT.

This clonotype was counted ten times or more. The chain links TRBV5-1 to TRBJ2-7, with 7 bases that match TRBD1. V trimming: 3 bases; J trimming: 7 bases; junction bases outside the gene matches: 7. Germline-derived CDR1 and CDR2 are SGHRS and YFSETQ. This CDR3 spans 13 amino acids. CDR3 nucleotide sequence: TGCGCCAGCAGCTCCCCGGACAGGCGAGAGCAGTACTTC. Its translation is CASSSPDRREQYF.

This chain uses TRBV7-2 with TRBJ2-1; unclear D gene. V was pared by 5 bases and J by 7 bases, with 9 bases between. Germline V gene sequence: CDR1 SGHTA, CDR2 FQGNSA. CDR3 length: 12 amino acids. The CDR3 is CASSPPLNEQFF. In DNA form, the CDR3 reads TGTGCCAGCAGCCCCCCATTGAATGAGCAGTTCTTC.

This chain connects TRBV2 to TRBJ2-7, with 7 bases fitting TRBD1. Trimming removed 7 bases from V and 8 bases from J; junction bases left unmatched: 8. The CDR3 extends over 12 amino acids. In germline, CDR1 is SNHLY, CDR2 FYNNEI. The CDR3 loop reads CASTRQGLKQYF. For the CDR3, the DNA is TGTGCCAGCACACGACAGGGCCTGAAGCAGTACTTC. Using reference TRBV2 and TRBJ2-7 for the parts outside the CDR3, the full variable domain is EPEVTQTPSHQVTQMGQEVILRCVPISNHLYFYWYRQILGQKVEFLVSFYNNEISEKSEIFDDQFSVERPDGSNFTLKIRSTKLEDSAMYFCASTRQGLKQYFGPGTRLTVT.

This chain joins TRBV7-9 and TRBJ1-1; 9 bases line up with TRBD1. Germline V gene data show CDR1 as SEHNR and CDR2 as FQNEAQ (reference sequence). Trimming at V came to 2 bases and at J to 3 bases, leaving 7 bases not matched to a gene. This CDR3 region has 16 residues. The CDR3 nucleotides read TGTGCCAGCAGCTTAAATCCGGGACAGGGAGACACTGAAGCTTTCTTT. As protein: CASSLNPGQGDTEAFF.

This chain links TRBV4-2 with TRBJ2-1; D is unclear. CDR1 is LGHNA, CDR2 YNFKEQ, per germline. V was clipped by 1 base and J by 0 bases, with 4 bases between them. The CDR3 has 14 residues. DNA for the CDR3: TGTGCCAGCAGCCAAGGGGACTCCTACAATGAGCAGTTCTTC. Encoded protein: CASSQGDSYNEQFF.

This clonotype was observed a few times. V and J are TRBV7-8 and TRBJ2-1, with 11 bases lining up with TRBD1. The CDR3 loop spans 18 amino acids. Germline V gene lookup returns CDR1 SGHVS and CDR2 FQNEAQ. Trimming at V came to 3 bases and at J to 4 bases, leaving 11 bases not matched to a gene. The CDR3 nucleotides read TGTGCCAGCAGCTTCAGGCCCCTCGGGACAGGGGGGTACAATGAGCAGTTCTTC. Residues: CASSFRPLGTGGYNEQFF.

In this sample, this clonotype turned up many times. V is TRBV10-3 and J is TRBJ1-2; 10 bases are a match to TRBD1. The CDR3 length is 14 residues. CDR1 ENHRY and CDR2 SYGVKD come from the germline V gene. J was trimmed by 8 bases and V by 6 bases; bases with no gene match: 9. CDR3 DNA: TGTGCCATCAGCGAAACGACAGGGGGCGAGGGCTACACCTTC. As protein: CAISETTGGEGYTF.